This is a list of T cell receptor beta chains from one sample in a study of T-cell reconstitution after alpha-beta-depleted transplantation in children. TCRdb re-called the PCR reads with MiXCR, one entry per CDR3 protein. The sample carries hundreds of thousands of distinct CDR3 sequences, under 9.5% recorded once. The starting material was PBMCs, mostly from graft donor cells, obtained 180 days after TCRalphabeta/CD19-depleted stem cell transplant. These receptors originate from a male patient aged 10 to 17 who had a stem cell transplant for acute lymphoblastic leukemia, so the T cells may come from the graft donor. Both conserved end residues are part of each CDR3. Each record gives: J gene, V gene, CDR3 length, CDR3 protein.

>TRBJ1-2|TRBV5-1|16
CASSLFRGPSNYGYTF
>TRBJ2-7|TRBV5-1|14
CASSLVPTSYEQYF
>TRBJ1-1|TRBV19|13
CASTPRGNTEAFF
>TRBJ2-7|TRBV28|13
CASSLGWSYEQYF
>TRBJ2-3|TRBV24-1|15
CATSDGGGSTDTQYF
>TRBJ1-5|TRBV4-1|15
CASSQVGTGGRPQHF
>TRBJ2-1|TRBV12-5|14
CASGLGGRVGEQFF
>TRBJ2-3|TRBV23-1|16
CASSQWQGGGRTTQYF
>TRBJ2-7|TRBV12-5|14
CASGTRLEGYEQYF
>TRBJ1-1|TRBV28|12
CASSLMGRGAFF
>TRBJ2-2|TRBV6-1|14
CASRAPGLRGELFF
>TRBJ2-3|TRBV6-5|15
CASSYAGLDGDTQYF
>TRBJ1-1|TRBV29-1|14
CSVEVWGKDTEAFF
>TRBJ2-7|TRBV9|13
CASSASGRQEQYF
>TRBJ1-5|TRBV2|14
CASSRGESNQPQHF
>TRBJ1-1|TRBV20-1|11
CSARDWREAFF
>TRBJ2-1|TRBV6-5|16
CASSRTTIDSRGEQFF